The clone carrying this T cell receptor beta chain was seen ten or more times. Its target is unknown. This sample is drawn from a study of T cells after yellow fever vaccination. General study points: A secondary response was less intense yet reached its peak sooner, at day 5 versus 15. CD4 and CD8 compartments shared a small share of clonotypes, likely from convergent recombination. Boosting was followed by the reappearance of most primary-vaccination clones (just under 97% CD4, about 90% CD8).

5'RACE template switching added a universal primer site and UMIs to TCR cDNA. TCRdb fed the 5' RACE reads into MiXCR, producing one record per CDR3 protein. The repertoire consists of about 260,000 distinct CDR3 sequences, with 3.6% occurring once and the leading ten covering 15% to 20%. The sample consisted of PBMCs, taken 15 days after the yellow fever booster vaccination. This sequence was found in a man in his late teens or twenties who received the YFV17D yellow fever vaccine.

The CDR3 here is CSAGTGFLNSPLHF. Written as DNA, the CDR3 is TGCAGTGCTGGTACAGGGTTCCTTAATTCACCCCTCCACTTT. The V and J genes are TRBV20-1 and TRBJ1-6, with D maybe TRBD1 (6 bases). This CDR3 spans 14 amino acids. Germline lookup yields CDR1 DFQATT and CDR2 SNEGSKA (reference sequence). Trimming shortened V by 5 bases and J by 6 bases, and 14 bases separated the two germline ends.